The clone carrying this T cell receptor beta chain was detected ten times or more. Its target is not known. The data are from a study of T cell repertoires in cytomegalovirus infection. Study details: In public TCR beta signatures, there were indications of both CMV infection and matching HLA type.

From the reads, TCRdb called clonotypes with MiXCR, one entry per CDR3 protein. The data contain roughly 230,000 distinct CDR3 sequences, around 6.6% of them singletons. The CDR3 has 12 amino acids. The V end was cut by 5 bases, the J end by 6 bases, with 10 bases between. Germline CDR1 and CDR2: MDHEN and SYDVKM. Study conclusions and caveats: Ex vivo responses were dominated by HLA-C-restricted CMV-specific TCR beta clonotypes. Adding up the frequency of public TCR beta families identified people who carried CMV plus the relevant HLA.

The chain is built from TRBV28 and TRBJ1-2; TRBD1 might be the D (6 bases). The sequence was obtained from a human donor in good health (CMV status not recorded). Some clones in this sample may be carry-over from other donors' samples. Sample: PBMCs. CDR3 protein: CASSDYRDGYTF. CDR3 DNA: TGTGCCAGCAGTGACTACAGGGATGGCTACACCTTC.